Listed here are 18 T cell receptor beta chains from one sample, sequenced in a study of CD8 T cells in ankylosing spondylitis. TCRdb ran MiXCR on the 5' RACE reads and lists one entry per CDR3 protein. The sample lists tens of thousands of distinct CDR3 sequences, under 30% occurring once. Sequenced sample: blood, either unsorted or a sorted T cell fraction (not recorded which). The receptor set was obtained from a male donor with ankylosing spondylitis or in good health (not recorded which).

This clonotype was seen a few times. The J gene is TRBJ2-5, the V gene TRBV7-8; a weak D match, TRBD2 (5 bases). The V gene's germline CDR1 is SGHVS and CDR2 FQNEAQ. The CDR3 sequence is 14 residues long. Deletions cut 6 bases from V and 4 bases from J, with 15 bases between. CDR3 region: CASRDRSEGETQYF. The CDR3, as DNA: TGTGCCAGCAGGGATAGGAGTGAGGGAGAGACCCAGTACTTC. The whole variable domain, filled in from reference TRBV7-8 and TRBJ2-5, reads GAGVSQSPRYKVAKRGQDVALRCDPISGHVSLFWYQQALGQGPEFLTYFQNEAQLDKSGLPSDRFFAERPEGSVSTLKIQRTQQEDSAVYLCASRDRSEGETQYFGPGTRLLVL.

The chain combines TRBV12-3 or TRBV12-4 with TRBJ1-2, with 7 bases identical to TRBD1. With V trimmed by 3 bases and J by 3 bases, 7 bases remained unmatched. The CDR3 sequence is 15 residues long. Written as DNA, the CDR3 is TGTGCCAGCAGTTTGCGACAGGGAGCAGACTATGGCTACACCTTC. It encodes CASSLRQGADYGYTF.

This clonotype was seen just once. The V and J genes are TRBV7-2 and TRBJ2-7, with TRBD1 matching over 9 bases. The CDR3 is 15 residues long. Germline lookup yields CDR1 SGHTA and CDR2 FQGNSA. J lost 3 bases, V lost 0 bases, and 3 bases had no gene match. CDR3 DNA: TGTGCCAGCAGCTTAGCTTCGGGACAGGGCTACGAGCAGTACGTC. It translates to CASSLASGQGYEQYV.

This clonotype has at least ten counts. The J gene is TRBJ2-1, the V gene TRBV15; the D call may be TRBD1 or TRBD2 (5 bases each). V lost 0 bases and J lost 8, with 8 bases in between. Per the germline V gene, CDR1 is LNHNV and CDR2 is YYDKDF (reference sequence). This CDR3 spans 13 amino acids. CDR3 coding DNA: TGTGCCACCAGCAGAGAACAGGACTATGAGCAGTTCTTC. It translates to CATSREQDYEQFF. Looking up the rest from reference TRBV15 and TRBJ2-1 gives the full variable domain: DAMVIQNPRYQVTQFGKPVTLSCSQTLNHNVMYWYQQKSSQAPKLLFHYYDKDFNNEADTPDNFQSRRPNTSFCFLDIRSPGLGDTAMYLCATSREQDYEQFFGPGTRLTVL.

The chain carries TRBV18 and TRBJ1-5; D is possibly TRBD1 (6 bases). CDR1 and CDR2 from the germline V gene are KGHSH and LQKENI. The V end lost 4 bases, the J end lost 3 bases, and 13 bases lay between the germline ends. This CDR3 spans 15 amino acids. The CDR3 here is CASSQGGTHNQPQHF. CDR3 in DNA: TGTGCCAGCTCACAAGGCGGGACACACAATCAGCCCCAGCATTTT. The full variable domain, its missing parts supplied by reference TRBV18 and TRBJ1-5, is NAGVMQNPRHLVRRRGQEARLRCSPMKGHSHVYWYRQLPEEGLKFMVYLQKENIIDESGMPKERFSAEFPKEGPSILRIQQVVRGDSAAYFCASSQGGTHNQPQHFGDGTRLSIL.

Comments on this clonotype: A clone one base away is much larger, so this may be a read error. The DNA for the CDR3 is TGTGCCAGCTGTGTTGGAGGGGAGGGGGAAAAACTGTTTTTT. Residues: CASCVGGEGEKLFF. The rearrangement links TRBV25-1 to TRBJ1-4; maybe TRBD1 (5 bases). Germline CDR1 reads MGHDK; CDR2 reads SYGVNS. Trimming shortened V by 8 bases and J by 8 bases, and 18 bases separated the two germline ends. The CDR3 consists of 14 residues.

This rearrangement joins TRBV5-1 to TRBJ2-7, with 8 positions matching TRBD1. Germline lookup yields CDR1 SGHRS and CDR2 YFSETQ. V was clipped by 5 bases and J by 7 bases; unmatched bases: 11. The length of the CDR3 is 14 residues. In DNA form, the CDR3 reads TGCGCCAGCAGAAGGACAGGGACCGAGGGGGAGCAGTACTTC. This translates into CASRRTGTEGEQYF.

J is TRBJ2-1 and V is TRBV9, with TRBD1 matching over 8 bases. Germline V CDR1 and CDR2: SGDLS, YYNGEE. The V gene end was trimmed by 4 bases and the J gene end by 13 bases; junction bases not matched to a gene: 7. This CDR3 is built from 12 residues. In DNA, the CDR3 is TGTGCCAGCAGCCCTTCCGGGACAGGACAGTTCTTC. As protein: CASSPSGTGQFF.

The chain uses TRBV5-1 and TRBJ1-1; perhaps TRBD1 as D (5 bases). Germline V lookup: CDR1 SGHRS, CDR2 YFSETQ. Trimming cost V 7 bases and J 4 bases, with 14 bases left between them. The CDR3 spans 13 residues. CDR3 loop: CASHVDSLTEAFF. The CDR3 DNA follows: TGCGCCAGCCACGTTGACAGTCTCACTGAAGCTTTCTTT.

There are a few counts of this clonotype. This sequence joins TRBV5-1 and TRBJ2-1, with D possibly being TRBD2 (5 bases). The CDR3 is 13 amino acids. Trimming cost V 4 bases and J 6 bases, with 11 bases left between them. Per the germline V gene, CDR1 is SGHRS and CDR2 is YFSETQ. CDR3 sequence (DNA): TGCGCCAGCAGCCCCGAGGGTGGCAATGAGCAGTTCTTC. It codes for CASSPEGGNEQFF.

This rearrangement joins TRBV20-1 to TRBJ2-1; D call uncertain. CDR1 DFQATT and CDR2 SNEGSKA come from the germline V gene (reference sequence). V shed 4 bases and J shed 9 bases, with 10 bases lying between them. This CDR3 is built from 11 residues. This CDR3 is CSAKKGAEQFF. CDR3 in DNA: TGCAGTGCTAAAAAGGGCGCTGAGCAGTTCTTC.

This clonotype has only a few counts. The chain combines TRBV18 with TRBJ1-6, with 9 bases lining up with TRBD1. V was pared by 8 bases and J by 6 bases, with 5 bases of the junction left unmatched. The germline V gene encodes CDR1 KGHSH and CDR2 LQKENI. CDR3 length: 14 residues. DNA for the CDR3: TGTGCCAGCCGACGGGGACAGGGTAATTCACCCCTCCACTTT. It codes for CASRRGQGNSPLHF.

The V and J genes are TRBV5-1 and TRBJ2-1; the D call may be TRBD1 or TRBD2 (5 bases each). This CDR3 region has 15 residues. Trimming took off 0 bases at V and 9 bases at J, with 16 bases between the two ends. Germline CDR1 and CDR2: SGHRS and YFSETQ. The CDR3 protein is CASSLVGGRDGEQFF. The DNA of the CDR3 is TGCGCCAGCAGCTTGGTAGGTGGCAGGGACGGTGAGCAGTTCTTC.

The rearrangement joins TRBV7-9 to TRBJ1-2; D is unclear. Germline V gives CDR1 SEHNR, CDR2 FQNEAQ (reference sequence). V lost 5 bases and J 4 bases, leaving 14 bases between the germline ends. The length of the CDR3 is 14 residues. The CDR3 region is CASSPGIGGYGYTF. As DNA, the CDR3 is TGTGCCAGCAGCCCGGGGATCGGCGGCTATGGCTACACCTTC.

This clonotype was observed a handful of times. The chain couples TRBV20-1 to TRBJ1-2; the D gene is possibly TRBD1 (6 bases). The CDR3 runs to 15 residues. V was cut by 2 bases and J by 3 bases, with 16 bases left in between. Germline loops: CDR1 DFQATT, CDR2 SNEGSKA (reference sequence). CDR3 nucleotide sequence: TGCAGTGCTAGATATGGGCAGGGGATACACTATGGCTACACCTTC. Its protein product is CSARYGQGIHYGYTF.

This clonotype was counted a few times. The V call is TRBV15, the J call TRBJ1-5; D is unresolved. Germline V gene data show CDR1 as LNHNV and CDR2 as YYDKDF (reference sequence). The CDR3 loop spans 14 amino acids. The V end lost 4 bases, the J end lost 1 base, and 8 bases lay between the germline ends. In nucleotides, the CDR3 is TGTGCCACCAGCACCTGGCGGAGCAATCAGCCCCAGCATTTT. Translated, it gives CATSTWRSNQPQHF.

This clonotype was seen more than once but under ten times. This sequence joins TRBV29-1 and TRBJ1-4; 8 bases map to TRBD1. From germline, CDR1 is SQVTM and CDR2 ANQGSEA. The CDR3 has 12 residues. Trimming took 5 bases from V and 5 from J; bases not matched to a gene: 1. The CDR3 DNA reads TGCAGCGTTCGACAGGGGAATGAAAAACTGTTTTTT. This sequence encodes CSVRQGNEKLFF.

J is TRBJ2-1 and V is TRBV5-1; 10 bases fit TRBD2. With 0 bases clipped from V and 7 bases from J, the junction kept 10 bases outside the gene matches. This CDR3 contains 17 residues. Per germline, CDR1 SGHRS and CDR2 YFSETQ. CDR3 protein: CASSLVVGGLAPNEQFF. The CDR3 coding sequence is TGCGCCAGCAGCTTGGTCGTGGGGGGACTAGCGCCTAATGAGCAGTTCTTC.